Described below is a single T cell receptor (beta chain) sequence and its context. This clone was observed a single time. No cognate antigen has been identified for it. Within one base of it there is no much larger clone, and no base qualities were kept. Read against the paper, the sample's time point label means: pretreatment peripheral blood. A cohort of about 30 patients with locally advanced or metastatic urothelial carcinoma, treated at Memorial Sloan Kettering on a trial protocol, was included. Peripheral blood mononuclear cells were collected pretreatment and during treatment, at between 1 and 8 total time points per patient. The Qiagen DNeasy Blood extraction kit was used to purify genomic DNA from total PBMCs and tumor samples. PBMCs were collected pretreatment and during treatment, and were isolated and stored as previously described. The sample is drawn from a study of PD-L1 blockade in urothelial cancer (dated by TCRdb to about 2017). Notes on the research overall: All patients started therapy in about 2014 and received atezolizumab 1,200 mg intravenously every 3 weeks. Approximately 29 patients had pretreatment blood TCR-seq, roughly 25 had at least one posttreatment blood collection, and roughly 25 had tumor TCR-seq. Pretreatment tumor samples and matched peripheral blood, collected serially before and after atezolizumab treatment, underwent TCR sequencing. The study, an exploratory multi-omic analysis, examined somatic, immune and clinical correlates of response to PD-L1 blockade with atezolizumab in urothelial cancer. Blood samples gave a median of about 130,000 T cells and roughly 83,000 unique TCRs, with a median clonality of around 0.074. Durable clinical benefit was achieved by nine patients and was not achieved by 20 patients. In the same patients who had TCR sequencing, pretreatment tumors also underwent whole exome sequencing and RNA sequencing. Patients had an ECOG performance status of 0 or 1 and had received between 0 and 3 prior chemotherapy regimens. Durable clinical benefit was defined as a progression-free survival longer than 6 months, and TCR features were additionally tested against progression-free survival and overall survival. About nine tenths of the roughly 30 patients were males with bladder-origin urothelial cancer, and about 65% of the roughly 30 reported a prior smoking history. Blood samples were analyzed 3 weeks after the start of treatment (second dose) and 6 weeks after the start of treatment. General conclusions and limits of the study: Patients with durable benefit showed greater expansion of tumor-associated TCR clones in peripheral blood 3 weeks after starting treatment (n ≈ 20, p = 0.022). Small sample size (n ≈ 27) and many exploratory analyses mean the results are intended to be hypothesis-generating. A pretreatment peripheral blood TCR clonality below the median was linked to improved progression-free and overall survival.

To estimate absolute template abundance from read counts, synthetic TCR analog templates were spiked into each PCR. The immunoSEQ assay used bias-controlled V and J gene primers to amplify TCRbeta CDR3 regions from genomic DNA. Sequencing of rearranged TCRbeta segments was done at approximately 20X coverage. In the source study's methods: Clustering was used to correct sequencing errors, and CDR3s were annotated against IMGT to assign V, D and J genes. Out-of-frame and stop-codon sequences were excluded, and only productive TCRbeta rearrangements were used in downstream analyses. Clonality was computed as one minus Shannon entropy normalized by the log of the number of unique productive sequences. Clones differing between time points or between blood and tumor were identified by Fisher's exact test with Benjamini-Hochberg correction at adjusted p below 0.01. This immuneACCESS table, as held by TCRdb, lists in-frame sequences with V and J called but not all clones. Of the missing ones, under half trace to an unresolved V gene in checked studies; the others have no known cause. V, J and clone size derive from that table, while D and trimming were established from the DNA sequence. The table for this sample lists around 70,000 clones; roughly 90% of them were counted only once. More than 3.5% of the sample is taken by the ten largest.

The CDR3 goes from the cysteine to the phenylalanine over 16 residues. The entry retains the CDR3 DNA only, 48 bases that are in frame from base 1. The germline V gene yields SGHVS for CDR1 and FNYEAQ for CDR2. V was cut back by 1 base and J by 0 bases, leaving a gap of 11 bases between them. Rearrangement joined TRBV7-6 to TRBJ2-3; D gene: possibly TRBD2, on 5 matching bases. This clonotype was sampled from a man in his 70s with urothelial cancer. Sequencing used PBMCs, obtained around atezolizumab (anti-PD-L1) treatment. The CDR3 here reads CASSLVTRASTDTQYF. The nucleotides are TGTGCCAGCAGCTTAGTAACTAGGGCTAGCACAGATACGCAGTATTTT.